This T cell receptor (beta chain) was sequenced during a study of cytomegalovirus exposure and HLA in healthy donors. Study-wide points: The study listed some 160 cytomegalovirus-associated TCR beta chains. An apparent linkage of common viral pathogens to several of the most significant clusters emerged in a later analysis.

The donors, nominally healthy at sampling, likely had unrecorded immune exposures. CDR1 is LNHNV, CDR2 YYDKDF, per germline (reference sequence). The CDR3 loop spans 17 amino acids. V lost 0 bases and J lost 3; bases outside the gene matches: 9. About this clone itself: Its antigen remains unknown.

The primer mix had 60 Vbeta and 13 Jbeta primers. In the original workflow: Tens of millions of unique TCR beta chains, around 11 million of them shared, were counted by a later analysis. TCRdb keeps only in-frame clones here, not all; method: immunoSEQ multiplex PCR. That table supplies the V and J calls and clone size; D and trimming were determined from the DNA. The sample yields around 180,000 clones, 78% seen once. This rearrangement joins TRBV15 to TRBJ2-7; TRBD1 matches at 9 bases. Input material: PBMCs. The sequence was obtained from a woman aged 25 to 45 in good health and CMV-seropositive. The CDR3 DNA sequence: TGTGCCACCAGCAGAGAACCGCGGACAGGGGACCACTACGAGCAGTACTTC. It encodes CATSREPRTGDHYEQYF.